The 17 T cell receptor beta chains below come from one sample, sequenced in a study of CD8+CD57+ T cells in acquired aplastic anemia. According to the study, genomic DNA was the template for TCR beta VDJ and CDR3 profiling. TCRdb passed the reads through MiXCR, listing each CDR3 protein once. In the table there are over 200,000 distinct CDR3 sequences, approximately 57% of which are singletons. The sequenced sample was sorted CD4+, CD8+, or CD8+CD57+ T cells (not recorded which) from PBMCs. The source of these receptors is a human donor in good health.

The chain carries TRBV7-9 and TRBJ2-3, with unresolved D. The germline V gene encodes CDR1 SEHNR and CDR2 FQNEAQ (reference sequence). Trimming shortened V by 1 base and J by 6 bases, and 14 bases separated the two germline ends. The CDR3 is made up of 15 amino acids. The CDR3 DNA reads TGTGCCAGCAGCTTAGATTCCCTGGGGTGGGATACGCAGTATTTT. Translated: CASSLDSLGWDTQYF.

The rearrangement joins TRBV11-2 to TRBJ1-1; a possible D gene is TRBD1 (6 bases). CDR3 length: 15 residues. V dropped 0 bases and J dropped 3 bases, with 11 bases sitting between them. The germline V gene has CDR1 SGHAT and CDR2 FQNNGV. This CDR3 is CASSLDGGIDTEAFF. DNA for the CDR3: TGTGCCAGCAGCTTAGATGGGGGCATAGACACTGAAGCTTTCTTT.

In its sample, this clonotype was seen a few times. Here the CDR3 reads CASSLNGRNEQFF. CDR3 bases: TGTGCCAGCAGTTTAAACGGGCGCAATGAGCAGTTCTTC. The V and J genes are TRBV27 and TRBJ2-1; D remains ambiguous. Looked up from germline, CDR1 is MNHEY and CDR2 is SMNVEV (reference sequence). CDR3 length: 13 amino acids. V lost 2 bases, J lost 6 bases, and 8 bases lay in between.

This clonotype came up many times. The gene calls are TRBV29-1 and TRBJ2-7; TRBD1 is a possible D gene (6 bases). The germline gives CDR1 SQVTM, CDR2 ANQGSEA. The length of the CDR3 is 13 residues. V was cut by 4 bases and J by 0 bases, with 10 bases left in between. CDR3 sequence (DNA): TGCAGCGTTGTAACAGGGAGCTCCTACGAGCAGTACTTC. Translation: CSVVTGSSYEQYF.

This clonotype appeared once. The chain uses TRBV20-1 and TRBJ2-3; TRBD2 might be the D (6 bases). CDR1 is DFQATT and CDR2 is SNEGSKA in the germline V gene (reference sequence). This CDR3 comprises 15 residues. The V and J ends lost 6 bases and 1 base respectively, with 17 bases between them. CDR3 bases: TGCAGTGCCCCTGCCTGGATAGCGGGCACAGATACGCAGTATTTT. Protein: CSAPAWIAGTDTQYF.

This clonotype was found once. The genes are TRBV20-1 and TRBJ1-1; D ambiguous. The CDR3 consists of 14 residues. Germline V gives CDR1 DFQATT, CDR2 SNEGSKA (reference sequence). Trimming removed 2 bases at V and 4 bases at J, with 14 bases between. The CDR3 bases are TGCAGTGCTAGAACCCGATTGGAAGGCACTGAAGCTTTCTTT. Its protein product is CSARTRLEGTEAFF.

Turning to this clonotype: A much more abundant neighbour one base away suggests this may be a read error. The chain joins TRBV7-3 to TRBJ1-1; TRBD1 might be the D (5 bases). Germline CDR1 reads SGHTA; CDR2 reads FQGTGA. This CDR3 contains 15 residues. The CDR3 coding sequence is TGCGCCAGCAGCCGAGCCAGGGTTAGAGTTGCTCCAGCTTTCTTT. This sequence encodes CASSRARVRVAPAFF.

V gene TRBV14 combines with J gene TRBJ2-7; possible D gene TRBD1, 5 bases. Germline V gives CDR1 SGHDN, CDR2 FVKESK. This CDR3 is 13 amino acids long. Trimming stripped 0 bases from V and 9 bases from J, with 12 bases between. The CDR3 loop is CASSQDPRAGQYF. Here the CDR3 DNA reads TGTGCCAGCAGCCAAGATCCCAGGGCCGGGCAGTACTTC. Drawing the rest from reference TRBV14 and TRBJ2-7, the complete variable domain is EAGVTQFPSHSVIEKGQTVTLRCDPISGHDNLYWYRRVMGKEIKFLLHFVKESKQDESGMPNNRFLAERTGGTYSTLKVQPAELEDSGVYFCASSQDPRAGQYFGPGTRLTVT.

This rearrangement joins TRBV15 to TRBJ1-5; 7 bases align to TRBD1. CDR1 is LNHNV and CDR2 is YYDKDF in the germline V gene (reference sequence). The J segment lost 7 bases and the V segment lost 0 bases, leaving 9 bases of the junction unmatched. The CDR3 spans 16 residues. For the CDR3, the DNA is TGTGCCACCAGCAGAGATAAAGGGGGCCGGGGACAGCCCCAGCATTTT. As protein: CATSRDKGGRGQPQHF.

For the CDR3, the DNA is TGTGCCAGCAGCTTGTGGGGGACATCCTACGAGCAGTACTTC. Translating gives CASSLWGTSYEQYF. The chain uses TRBV5-5 and TRBJ2-7; tentatively, D is TRBD1 (6 bases). Per germline, CDR1 SGHKS and CDR2 YYEKEE (reference sequence). V dropped 1 base and J dropped 1 base, with 9 bases sitting between them. The CDR3 is made up of 14 amino acids.

The chain has TRBV25-1 and TRBJ1-4; no clear D gene. V dropped 5 bases and J dropped 0 bases, with 16 bases sitting between them. Germline CDR1 MGHDK, CDR2 SYGVNS. CDR3 length: 17 amino acids. DNA for the CDR3: TGTGCCAGCAGTACCTCCTCGCTAAGGACAACTAATGAAAAACTGTTTTTT. Its protein is CASSTSSLRTTNEKLFF.

V and J are TRBV5-1 and TRBJ2-1, with 8 bases matching TRBD2. Losses at the gene ends were 5 bases for V and 7 bases for J; bases not matched to a gene: 17. Germline CDR1 and CDR2: SGHRS and YFSETQ. CDR3 length equals 17 residues. CDR3 sequence reads: CASSSFAGTRGRNEQFF. The CDR3 DNA follows: TGCGCCAGCAGTTCTTTTGCCGGGACTAGGGGGAGGAATGAGCAGTTCTTC.

This clonotype occurred a few times. The rearrangement links TRBV29-1 to TRBJ1-1; a weak D match, TRBD1 (6 bases). The germline V gene encodes CDR1 SQVTM and CDR2 ANQGSEA. Trimming removed 8 bases at V and 9 bases at J, with 19 bases between. The CDR3 extends over 12 amino acids. In DNA form, the CDR3 reads TGCAGCATAATATCAGGACAGACACAAGCTTTCTTT. Protein product: CSIISGQTQAFF.

The sample holds many counts of this clonotype. The rearrangement joins TRBV7-9 to TRBJ1-2, with 7 positions matching TRBD1. J gave up 5 bases and V 4 bases, and 10 bases lay outside the gene matches. Germline V gives CDR1 SEHNR, CDR2 FQNEAQ (reference sequence). This CDR3 comprises 15 residues. The CDR3 sequence is CASSSQTQGEYGYTF. The DNA of the CDR3 is TGTGCCAGCAGCTCGCAGACTCAGGGGGAATATGGCTACACCTTC.

In DNA, the CDR3 is TGTGCCAGCAGTCCAGACGAGAATAACTATGGCTACACCTTC. Its protein is CASSPDENNYGYTF. The chain combines TRBV9 with TRBJ1-2; D gene unclear. V lost 5 bases to trimming and J lost 1 base, with 12 bases between them. CDR1 and CDR2 (germline): SGDLS, YYNGEE. The CDR3 extends over 14 amino acids. Full variable domain (missing parts from reference TRBV9 and TRBJ1-2): DSGVTQTPKHLITATGQRVTLRCSPRSGDLSVYWYQQSLDQGLQFLIQYYNGEERAKGNILERFSAQQFPDLHSELNLSSLELGDSALYFCASSPDENNYGYTFGSGTRLTVV.

This clonotype showed up just a few times. V gene TRBV30 combines with J gene TRBJ2-2; D call uncertain. This CDR3 is built from 13 residues. CDR1 and CDR2 (germline): GTSNPN, SVGIG (reference sequence). Trimming stripped 2 bases from V and 4 bases from J, with 8 bases between. The CDR3 protein is CAWSYTATGELFF. DNA of the CDR3: TGTGCCTGGAGTTATACGGCCACCGGGGAGCTGTTTTTT. The variable domain in full, with the rest retrieved from reference TRBV30 and TRBJ2-2, is SQTIHQWPATLVQPVGSPLSLECTVEGTSNPNLYWYRQAAGRGLQLLFYSVGIGQISSEVPQNLSASRPQDRQFILSSKKLLLSDSGFYLCAWSYTATGELFFGEGSRLTVL.

The gene calls are TRBV7-9 and TRBJ2-1; D is unresolved. The germline CDR1 and CDR2 sequences are SEHNR and FQNEAQ (reference sequence). CDR3 size: 13 residues. V lost 5 bases and J lost 8, with 13 bases in between. CDR3 DNA sequence: TGTGCCAGCAGCCTTGTGAGTGGCGATGAGCAGTTCTTC. It codes for CASSLVSGDEQFF.